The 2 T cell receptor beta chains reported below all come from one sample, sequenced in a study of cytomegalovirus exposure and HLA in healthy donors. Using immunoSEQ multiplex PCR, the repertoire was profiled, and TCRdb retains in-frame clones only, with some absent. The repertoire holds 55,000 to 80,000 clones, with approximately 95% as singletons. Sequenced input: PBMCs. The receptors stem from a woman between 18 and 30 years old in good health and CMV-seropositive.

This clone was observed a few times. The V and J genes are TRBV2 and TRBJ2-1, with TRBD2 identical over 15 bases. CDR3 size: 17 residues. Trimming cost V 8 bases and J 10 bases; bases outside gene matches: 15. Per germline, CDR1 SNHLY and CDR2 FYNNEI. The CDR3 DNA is TGTGCCAGCGACTCTCGTGGGACTAGCGGGGGGAAACGGGAGCAGTTCTTC. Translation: CASDSRGTSGGKREQFF.

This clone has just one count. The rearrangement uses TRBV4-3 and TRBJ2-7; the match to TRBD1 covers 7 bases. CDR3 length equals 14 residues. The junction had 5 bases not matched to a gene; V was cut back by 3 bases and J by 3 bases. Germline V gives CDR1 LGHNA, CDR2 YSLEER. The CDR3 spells CASSQRTGSYEQYF. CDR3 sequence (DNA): TGCGCCAGCAGCCAGAGGACAGGTAGCTACGAGCAGTACTTC.